Presented here are 7 T cell receptor beta chains from one specimen sequenced in a study of spatial heterogeneity in lung cancer. Time point specified: sample taken at primary tumor resection. TCRdb reprocessed the 5' RACE reads via MiXCR and lists one record per CDR3 protein. The sample yields about 44,000 distinct CDR3 sequences, roughly an eighth seen once. The specimen was PBMCs, collected at surgery. The receptor set was obtained from a male donor with early-stage non-small cell lung cancer.

The chain links TRBV19 to TRBJ1-6, with D unresolved. This CDR3 spans 16 amino acids. Trimming pared 6 bases from V and 2 bases from J, leaving 14 bases between. Looked up from germline, CDR1 is LNHDA and CDR2 is SQIVND (reference sequence). The CDR3 region is CASSSLPDPYNSPLHF. DNA for the CDR3: TGTGCCAGTAGCTCGCTCCCGGACCCCTATAATTCACCCCTCCACTTT.

The chain employs TRBV5-1 and TRBJ2-1, with a tentative D call TRBD2 (5 bases). This CDR3 has 15 amino acids. Between the trimmed V and J ends, which lost 1 base and 3 bases, there was a span of 11 bases. Looked up from germline, CDR1 is SGHRS and CDR2 is YFSETQ. CDR3 sequence: CASSLNSGSYNEQFF. The CDR3 coding sequence is TGCGCCAGCAGCTTGAACAGCGGAAGCTACAATGAGCAGTTCTTC.

The V and J genes are TRBV12-3 or TRBV12-4 and TRBJ1-1; the match to TRBD1 covers 8 bases. The V segment lost 6 bases and the J segment 3 bases; nucleotides outside the gene matches: 6. The CDR3 consists of 14 residues. The CDR3 protein is CASRETGVDTEAFF. The CDR3 DNA reads TGTGCCAGCAGAGAGACAGGGGTCGACACTGAAGCTTTCTTT.

In its sample, this clonotype was seen a few times. The chain has TRBV6-5 and TRBJ1-2, with 11 bases matching TRBD1. After removal of 6 bases from V and 3 bases from J, the junction contained 6 bases not matched to a gene. The CDR3 consists of 15 residues. CDR1 MNHEY and CDR2 SVGAGI come from the germline V gene. The CDR3 nucleotides read TGTGCCAGCAGCTCTCCGGGACAGGGGGACTATGGCTACACCTTC. Translated, it gives CASSSPGQGDYGYTF.

This clonotype was picked up a small number of times. J is TRBJ1-6 and V is TRBV4-1; D gene uncertain. This CDR3 is built from 15 residues. The V gene lost 1 base and the J gene lost 7 bases, with 11 bases spanning the gap. Germline V gives CDR1 MGHRA, CDR2 YSYEKL. CDR3 region: CASSQVYMWNSPLHF. The CDR3 DNA reads as TGCGCCAGCAGCCAAGTGTACATGTGGAATTCACCCCTCCACTTT.

The rearrangement joins TRBV9 to TRBJ1-2; D possibly corresponds to TRBD1 (6 bases). CDR3 size: 15 residues. Deletions cut 3 bases from V and 1 base from J, with 13 bases between. Germline CDR1 SGDLS, CDR2 YYNGEE. The CDR3: CASSAQTGNNYGYTF. CDR3 DNA sequence: TGTGCCAGCAGCGCCCAAACAGGGAATAACTATGGCTACACCTTC.

This rearrangement joins TRBV6-5 to TRBJ2-2; 7 nucleotides match TRBD2. After removal of 2 bases from V and 0 bases from J, the junction contained 0 bases not matched to a gene. Germline V CDR1 and CDR2: MNHEY, SVGAGI. The CDR3 contains 15 residues. The chain's CDR3 is CASSYRGANTGELFF. The CDR3 DNA is TGTGCCAGCAGTTACCGGGGGGCGAACACCGGGGAGCTGTTTTTT.